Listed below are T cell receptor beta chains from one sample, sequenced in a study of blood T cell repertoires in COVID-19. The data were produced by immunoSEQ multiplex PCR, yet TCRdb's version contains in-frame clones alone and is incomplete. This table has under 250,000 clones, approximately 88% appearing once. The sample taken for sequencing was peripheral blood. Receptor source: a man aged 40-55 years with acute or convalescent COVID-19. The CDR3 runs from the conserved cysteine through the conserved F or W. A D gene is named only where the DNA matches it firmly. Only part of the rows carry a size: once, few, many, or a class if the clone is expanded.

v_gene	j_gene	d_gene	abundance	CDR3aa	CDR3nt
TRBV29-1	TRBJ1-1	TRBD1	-	CSVVFLDRGGSTEAFF	TGCAGCGTTGTTTTCTTGGACAGGGGAGGATCCACTGAAGCTTTCTTT
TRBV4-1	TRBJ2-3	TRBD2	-	CASSQAGTSAVGRSTDTQYF	TGCGCCAGCAGCCAAGCCGGGACTAGCGCGGTAGGCCGGAGCACAGATACGCAGTATTTT
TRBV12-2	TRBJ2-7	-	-	CASRLAYGDSYYEQYF	TGTGCAAGTCGCTTAGCCTACGGGGACAGCTACTACGAGCAGTACTTC
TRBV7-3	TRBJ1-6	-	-	CASSSYRDSPLHF	TGTGCCAGCAGCTCATACAGGGATTCACCCCTCCACTTT
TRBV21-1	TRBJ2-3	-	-	CASSPRDRWDPPRTDTQYF	TGTGCCAGCAGCCCCCGGGACAGATGGGATCCCCCTCGCACAGATACGCAGTATTTT
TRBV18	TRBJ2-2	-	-	CASSLTQGTGELFF	TGTGCCAGCTCACTTACGCAGGGGACCGGGGAGCTGTTTTTT
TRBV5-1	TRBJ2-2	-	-	CASSLGGWDTGELFF	TGCGCCAGCAGCTTGGGGGGCTGGGACACCGGGGAGCTGTTTTTT
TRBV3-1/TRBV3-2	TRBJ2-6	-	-	CASSQDGRGSGANVLTF	TGTGCCAGCAGCCAAGACGGACGGGGATCTGGGGCCAACGTCCTGACTTTC
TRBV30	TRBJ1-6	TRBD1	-	CAWTGQGGSPLHF	TGTGCCTGGACCGGACAGGGGGGATCACCCCTCCACTTT
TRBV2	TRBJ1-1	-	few	CATAWGTGNTEAFF	TGTGCCACCGCGTGGGGGACTGGGAACACTGAAGCTTTCTTT
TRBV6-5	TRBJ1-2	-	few	CASKPGGLYGYTF	TGTGCCAGCAAACCGGGGGGACTTTATGGCTACACCTTC
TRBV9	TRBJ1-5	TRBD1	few	CASSVGQGGQPQHF	TGTGCCAGCAGCGTCGGACAGGGCGGACAGCCCCAGCATTTT
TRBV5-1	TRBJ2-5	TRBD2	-	CASSLGTSGSNLETQYF	TGCGCCAGCAGCCTCGGGACTAGCGGGAGTAACCTAGAGACCCAGTACTTC
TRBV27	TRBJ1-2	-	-	CASSPRTDYGYTF	TGTGCCAGCAGTCCCCGGACAGACTATGGCTACACCTTC
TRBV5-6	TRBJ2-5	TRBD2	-	CASSFGREGETQYF	TGTGCCAGCAGCTTTGGGCGGGAGGGGGAGACCCAGTACTTC
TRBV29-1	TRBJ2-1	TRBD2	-	CSVEGGGNLYNEQFF	TGCAGCGTTGAAGGGGGGGGGAACCTTTACAATGAGCAGTTCTTC
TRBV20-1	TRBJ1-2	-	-	CSAPGVHGYTF	TGCAGTGCTCCGGGGGTCCATGGCTACACCTTC
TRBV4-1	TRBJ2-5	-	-	CASSQDGAAGVETQYF	TGCGCCAGCAGCCAAGATGGGGCAGCGGGTGTGGAGACCCAGTACTTC
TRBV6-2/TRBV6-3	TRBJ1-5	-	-	CASSYPGGSQPQHF	TGTGCCAGCAGTTACCCCGGGGGTAGTCAGCCCCAGCATTTT
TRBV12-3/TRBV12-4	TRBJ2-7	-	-	CASSRTDEQYF	TGTGCCAGCAGTCGGACTGACGAGCAGTACTTC
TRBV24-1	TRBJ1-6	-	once	CATSDLLGESPGLNSPLHF	TGTGCCACCAGTGATTTGCTCGGGGAGAGCCCGGGCCTTAATTCACCCCTCCACTTT
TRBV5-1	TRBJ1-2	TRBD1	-	CASSLAGTVYGYTF	TGCGCCAGCAGCTTAGCCGGGACAGTCTATGGCTACACCTTC
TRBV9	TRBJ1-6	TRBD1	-	CASSVSQGAGSPLHF	TGTGCCAGCAGCGTATCACAGGGGGCGGGCTCACCCCTCCACTTT
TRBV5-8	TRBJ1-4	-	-	CASTLPGPAYLNEKLFF	TGTGCCAGCACCCTACCAGGGCCCGCGTACTTAAATGAAAAACTGTTTTTT
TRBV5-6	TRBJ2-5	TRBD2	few	CASSLAGGLQETQYF	TGTGCCAGCAGCTTGGCGGGGGGGCTCCAAGAGACCCAGTACTTC
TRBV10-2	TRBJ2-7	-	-	CASSGQNTYEQYF	TGCGCCAGCAGTGGTCAGAATACCTACGAGCAGTACTTC
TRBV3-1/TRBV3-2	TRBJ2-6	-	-	CASSLRVWSPGANVLTF	TGTGCCAGCAGCCTCAGGGTCTGGTCCCCTGGGGCCAACGTCCTGACTTTC
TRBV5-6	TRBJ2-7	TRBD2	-	CASSFWRELSYEQYF	TGTGCCAGCAGCTTCTGGCGGGAGTTATCCTACGAGCAGTACTTC
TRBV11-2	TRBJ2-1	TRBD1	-	CASSTGQGGNEQFF	TGTGCCAGCAGCACGGGACAGGGAGGTAATGAGCAGTTCTTC
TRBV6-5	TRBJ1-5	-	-	CASRPSTDQPQHF	TGTGCCAGCAGACCTTCGACAGATCAGCCCCAGCATTTT
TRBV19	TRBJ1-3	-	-	CASTKAGSAGNTIYF	TGTGCCAGTACCAAAGCGGGTTCTGCTGGAAACACCATATATTTT
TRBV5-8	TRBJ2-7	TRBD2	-	CASSLVTAGYSYEQYF	TGTGCCAGCAGCTTGGTGACAGCGGGGTATTCCTACGAGCAGTACTTC
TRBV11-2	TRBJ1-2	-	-	CASSLDQGVRSGYTF	TGTGCCAGCAGCTTAGATCAAGGGGTGAGGAGTGGCTACACCTTC
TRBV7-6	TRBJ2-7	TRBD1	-	CASSPQGVEQYF	TGTGCCAGCAGCCCCCAGGGGGTCGAGCAGTACTTC
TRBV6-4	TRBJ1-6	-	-	CASSQGIGSPLHF	TGTGCCAGCAGTCAGGGGATAGGTTCACCCCTCCACTTT
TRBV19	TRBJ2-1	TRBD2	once	CASSMSSGTTSYNEQFF	TGTGCCAGTAGTATGTCTAGCGGGACGACCTCCTACAATGAGCAGTTCTTC
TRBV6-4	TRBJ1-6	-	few	CASRNTQGSPLHF	TGTGCCAGCAGAAACACTCAGGGTTCACCCCTCCACTTT
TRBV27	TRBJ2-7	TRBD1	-	CASSLLGQGSYEQYF	TGTGCCAGCAGTTTACTTGGACAGGGCTCCTACGAGCAGTACTTC
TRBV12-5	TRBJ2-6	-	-	CASAHSGANVLTF	TGTGCTAGTGCCCACTCTGGGGCCAACGTCCTGACTTTC
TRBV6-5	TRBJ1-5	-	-	CASSYSSLQPQHF	TGTGCCAGCAGTTACTCCTCGTTGCAGCCCCAGCATTTT
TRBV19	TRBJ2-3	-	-	CASSRALQLARTDTQYF	TGTGCCAGTAGTAGGGCCCTCCAACTAGCACGCACAGATACGCAGTATTTT
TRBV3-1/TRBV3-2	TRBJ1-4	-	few	CASSPGHQNEKLFF	TGTGCCAGCAGCCCGGGACATCAAAATGAAAAACTGTTTTTT
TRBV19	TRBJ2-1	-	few	CASSPQAPSASYNEQFF	TGTGCCAGTAGTCCCCAGGCCCCTAGCGCTTCCTACAATGAGCAGTTCTTC
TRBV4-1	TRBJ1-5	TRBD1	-	CASSLRGTGTSNQPQHF	TGCGCCAGCAGCCTGCGAGGGACAGGTACGAGCAATCAGCCCCAGCATTTT
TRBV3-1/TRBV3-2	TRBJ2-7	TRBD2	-	CASSPRRTASGLAGNTYEQYF	TGTGCCAGCAGCCCGAGGCGGACGGCCTCTGGACTAGCGGGGAACACCTACGAGCAGTACTTC
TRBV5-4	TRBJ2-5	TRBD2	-	CASSATRTSGQETQYF	TGTGCCAGCTCAGCCACTAGGACTAGCGGGCAAGAGACCCAGTACTTC
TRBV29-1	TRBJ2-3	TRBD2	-	CSVETASGAQDTQYF	TGCAGCGTTGAAACGGCTAGCGGGGCCCAGGATACGCAGTATTTT
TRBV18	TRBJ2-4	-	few	CASSGTNKNIQYF	TGTGCCAGCTCAGGGACAAACAAAAACATTCAGTACTTC
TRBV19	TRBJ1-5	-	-	CASSRLLQGEQPQHF	TGTGCCAGTAGTCGCTTACTACAGGGAGAACAGCCCCAGCATTTT
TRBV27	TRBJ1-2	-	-	CASSLRGTTNYGYTF	TGTGCCAGCAGTTTACGGGGGACTACTAACTATGGCTACACCTTC
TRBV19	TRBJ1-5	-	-	CASSIWGGQEPQHF	TGTGCCAGTAGTATTTGGGGAGGGCAGGAGCCCCAGCATTTT